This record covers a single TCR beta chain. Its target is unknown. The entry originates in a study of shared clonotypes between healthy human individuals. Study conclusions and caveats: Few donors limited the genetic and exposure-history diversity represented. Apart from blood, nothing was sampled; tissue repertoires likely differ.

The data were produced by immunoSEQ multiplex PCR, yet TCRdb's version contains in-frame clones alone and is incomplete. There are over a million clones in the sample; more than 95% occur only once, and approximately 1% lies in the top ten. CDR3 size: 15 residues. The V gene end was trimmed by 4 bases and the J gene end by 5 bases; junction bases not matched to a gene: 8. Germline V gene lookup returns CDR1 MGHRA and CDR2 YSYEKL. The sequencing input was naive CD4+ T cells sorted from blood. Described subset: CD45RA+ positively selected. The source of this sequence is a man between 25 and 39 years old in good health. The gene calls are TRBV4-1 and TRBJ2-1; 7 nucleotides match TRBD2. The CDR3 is CASSPRLAGDNEQFF. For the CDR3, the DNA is TGCGCCAGCAGCCCCAGACTAGCCGGCGACAATGAGCAGTTCTTC.